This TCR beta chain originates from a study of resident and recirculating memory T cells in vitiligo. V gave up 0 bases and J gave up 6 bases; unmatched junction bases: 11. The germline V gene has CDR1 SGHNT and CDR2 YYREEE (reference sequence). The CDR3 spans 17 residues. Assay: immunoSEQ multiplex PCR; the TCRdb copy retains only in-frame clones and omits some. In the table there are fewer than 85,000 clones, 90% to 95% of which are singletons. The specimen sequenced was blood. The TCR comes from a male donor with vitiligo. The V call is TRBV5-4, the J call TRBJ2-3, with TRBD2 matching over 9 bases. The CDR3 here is CASSLAISAGGPDTQYF. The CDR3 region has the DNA TGTGCCAGCAGCTTGGCAATCTCGGCGGGAGGGCCGGATACGCAGTATTTT.